This is a list of T cell receptor beta chains from one sample in a study of neurological immune-mediated disorders. Via MiXCR, TCRdb re-called the 5' RACE reads, giving one row per CDR3 protein. This table holds almost 30,000 distinct CDR3 sequences, about 12% found once. The source material was PBMCs. The receptors were gathered from a woman aged 55-69 years in good health. Each CDR3 is given with its conserved first and last residue. Each record gives: CDR3 protein, CDR3 DNA, V gene, clone size, D gene, J gene. D genes are given only for firm matches. Some rows have no size entry. The others give once, few or many, or a class for an expanded clone.

CDR3aa: CASSLGGPSYNEQFF; CDR3nt: TGTGCCAGCAGCTTAGGGGGTCCCTCCTACAATGAGCAGTTCTTC; v_gene: TRBV7-8; abundance: many; d_gene: -; j_gene: TRBJ2-1
CDR3aa: CASRWGRNTGELFF; CDR3nt: TGTGCCAGCAGGTGGGGGCGGAACACCGGGGAGCTGTTTTTT; v_gene: TRBV12-3/TRBV12-4; abundance: many; d_gene: -; j_gene: TRBJ2-2
CDR3aa: CASRGLAGYNEQFF; CDR3nt: TGTGCCAGCAGGGGACTAGCGGGGTACAATGAGCAGTTCTTC; v_gene: TRBV12-3/TRBV12-4; abundance: many; d_gene: TRBD2; j_gene: TRBJ2-1
CDR3aa: CASSQERAEGRETQYF; CDR3nt: TGCGCCAGCAGCCAAGAAAGGGCCGAAGGACGAGAGACCCAGTACTTC; v_gene: TRBV4-3; abundance: many; d_gene: -; j_gene: TRBJ2-5
CDR3aa: CASSIQSSSGNTIYF; CDR3nt: TGTGCCAGCAGCATACAGTCGAGCTCTGGAAACACCATATATTTT; v_gene: TRBV7-2; abundance: many; d_gene: -; j_gene: TRBJ1-3
CDR3aa: CSARYTGLNIQYF; CDR3nt: TGCAGTGCTCGGTATACAGGCTTAAACATTCAGTACTTC; v_gene: TRBV20-1; abundance: many; d_gene: -; j_gene: TRBJ2-4
CDR3aa: CAIRGTTGTEQYF; CDR3nt: TGTGCCATCAGGGGGACGACAGGGACCGAGCAGTACTTC; v_gene: TRBV10-3; abundance: many; d_gene: TRBD1; j_gene: TRBJ2-7
CDR3aa: CSARVGPGANVLTF; CDR3nt: TGCAGTGCTAGGGTGGGGCCTGGGGCCAACGTCCTGACTTTC; v_gene: TRBV20-1; abundance: few; d_gene: -; j_gene: TRBJ2-6
CDR3aa: CASSNTGINQPQHF; CDR3nt: TGTGCCAGCAGTAATACTGGGATCAATCAGCCCCAGCATTTT; v_gene: TRBV6-2/TRBV6-3; abundance: many; d_gene: -; j_gene: TRBJ1-5
CDR3aa: CSATTGTGAPNYGYTF; CDR3nt: TGCAGTGCCACTACCGGGACAGGGGCTCCTAACTATGGCTACACCTTC; v_gene: TRBV20-1; abundance: many; d_gene: TRBD1; j_gene: TRBJ1-2
CDR3aa: CASTRGLSTGELFF; CDR3nt: TGTGCCAGCACCAGGGGCCTTTCGACCGGGGAGCTGTTTTTT; v_gene: TRBV7-2; abundance: many; d_gene: -; j_gene: TRBJ2-2
CDR3aa: CASSLALDRGGNQPQHF; CDR3nt: TGTGCCAGCAGCTTAGCCCTTGACAGGGGTGGCAATCAGCCCCAGCATTTT; v_gene: TRBV7-2; abundance: many; d_gene: TRBD1; j_gene: TRBJ1-5
CDR3aa: CSASRGNRYEQYF; CDR3nt: TGCAGTGCATCGCGGGGGAATCGGTACGAGCAGTACTTC; v_gene: TRBV20-1; abundance: many; d_gene: TRBD2; j_gene: TRBJ2-7
CDR3aa: CASSLTSGTTDTQYF; CDR3nt: TGCGCCAGCAGCTTGACAAGCGGGACCACAGATACGCAGTATTTT; v_gene: TRBV5-1; abundance: many; d_gene: TRBD2; j_gene: TRBJ2-3
CDR3aa: CSARQGGGQPQHF; CDR3nt: TGCAGTGCTAGACAGGGAGGAGGTCAGCCCCAGCATTTT; v_gene: TRBV20-1; abundance: many; d_gene: -; j_gene: TRBJ1-5
CDR3aa: CSASWGNYGYTF; CDR3nt: TGCAGTGCTAGTTGGGGGAACTATGGCTACACCTTC; v_gene: TRBV20-1; abundance: many; d_gene: -; j_gene: TRBJ1-2
CDR3aa: CASSLDRYTEAFF; CDR3nt: TGCGCCAGCAGCTTGGACAGATACACTGAAGCTTTCTTT; v_gene: TRBV5-1; abundance: many; d_gene: -; j_gene: TRBJ1-1
CDR3aa: CASSESEVFGQGWREQYF; CDR3nt: TGTGCCAGCAGTGAATCTGAAGTTTTCGGACAGGGGTGGCGCGAGCAGTACTTC; v_gene: TRBV25-1; abundance: many; d_gene: TRBD1; j_gene: TRBJ2-7
CDR3aa: CATSDRNTGDPDTQYF; CDR3nt: TGTGCCACCAGTGATAGAAACACAGGGGATCCGGATACGCAGTATTTT; v_gene: TRBV24-1; abundance: medium-sized; d_gene: TRBD1; j_gene: TRBJ2-3
CDR3aa: CSARDLRVGTDTQYF; CDR3nt: TGCAGTGCTAGAGATCTCAGGGTGGGGACAGATACGCAGTATTTT; v_gene: TRBV20-1; abundance: many; d_gene: -; j_gene: TRBJ2-3
CDR3aa: CASSQEAGGSYNEQFF; CDR3nt: TGCGCCAGCAGCCAAGAGGCAGGGGGCTCGTACAATGAGCAGTTCTTC; v_gene: TRBV4-3; abundance: many; d_gene: TRBD1; j_gene: TRBJ2-1
CDR3aa: CSVGSGGWGYTF; CDR3nt: TGCAGCGTTGGGTCAGGGGGTTGGGGCTACACCTTC; v_gene: TRBV29-1; abundance: many; d_gene: TRBD1; j_gene: TRBJ1-2
CDR3aa: CSARDTDPYNSPLHF; CDR3nt: TGCAGTGCTAGAGATACAGACCCCTATAATTCACCCCTCCACTTT; v_gene: TRBV20-1; abundance: many; d_gene: -; j_gene: TRBJ1-6
CDR3aa: CSVEDWDRGSVGYTF; CDR3nt: TGCAGCGTTGAAGATTGGGACAGGGGATCGGTAGGCTACACCTTC; v_gene: TRBV29-1; abundance: many; d_gene: TRBD1; j_gene: TRBJ1-2
CDR3aa: CSATRQGNTEAFF; CDR3nt: TGCAGTGCTACCAGACAGGGGAACACTGAAGCTTTCTTT; v_gene: TRBV20-1; abundance: many; d_gene: TRBD1; j_gene: TRBJ1-1
CDR3aa: CASSLTDRARGNEQFF; CDR3nt: TGTGCCAGCAGCTTAACGGACAGGGCGAGGGGGAATGAGCAGTTCTTC; v_gene: TRBV7-3; abundance: many; d_gene: TRBD1; j_gene: TRBJ2-1
CDR3aa: CASSLPGSGGYTF; CDR3nt: TGTGCCAGCAGCTTACCGGGCTCAGGTGGCTACACCTTC; v_gene: TRBV27; abundance: many; d_gene: -; j_gene: TRBJ1-2
CDR3aa: CASSLRGTQETQYF; CDR3nt: TGTGCCAGCAGTTTACGGGGGACCCAAGAGACCCAGTACTTC; v_gene: TRBV12-3/TRBV12-4; abundance: medium-sized; d_gene: -; j_gene: TRBJ2-5
CDR3aa: CASSHPLGSGSEAFF; CDR3nt: TGTGCCAGCAGCCACCCCCTAGGGTCGGGTTCTGAAGCTTTCTTT; v_gene: TRBV11-2; abundance: many; d_gene: -; j_gene: TRBJ1-1
CDR3aa: CSARDRGGRANYGYTF; CDR3nt: TGCAGTGCTAGAGACCGGGGGGGAAGGGCTAACTATGGCTACACCTTC; v_gene: TRBV20-1; abundance: -; d_gene: -; j_gene: TRBJ1-2
CDR3aa: CASSQGRGGQFF; CDR3nt: TGTGCCAGCAGCCAAGGAAGGGGGGGTCAGTTCTTC; v_gene: TRBV3-1; abundance: many; d_gene: -; j_gene: TRBJ2-1
CDR3aa: CASSLAGTDDTYNEQFF; CDR3nt: TGTGCCAGCAGCTTAGCCGGGACGGATGATACCTACAATGAGCAGTTCTTC; v_gene: TRBV7-2; abundance: many; d_gene: -; j_gene: TRBJ2-1
CDR3aa: CASRPPLAGVMNEQFF; CDR3nt: TGTGCCAGCAGACCCCCTCTAGCGGGGGTTATGAATGAGCAGTTCTTC; v_gene: TRBV7-9; abundance: many; d_gene: TRBD2; j_gene: TRBJ2-1
CDR3aa: CASSGSETEAFF; CDR3nt: TGTGCCAGCAGCGGATCTGAAACTGAAGCTTTCTTT; v_gene: TRBV7-6; abundance: many; d_gene: -; j_gene: TRBJ1-1
CDR3aa: CASSISGSSYNSPLHF; CDR3nt: TGTGCCAGCAGCATAAGCGGGAGCTCCTATAATTCACCCCTCCACTTT; v_gene: TRBV5-5; abundance: many; d_gene: -; j_gene: TRBJ1-6
CDR3aa: CASSSGRAGSTDTQYF; CDR3nt: TGTGCCAGCAGCTCTGGGCGGGCGGGCTCCACAGATACGCAGTATTTT; v_gene: TRBV7-3; abundance: many; d_gene: -; j_gene: TRBJ2-3
CDR3aa: CASSWGQGGSYGQYF; CDR3nt: TGTGCCAGCAGCTGGGGACAGGGGGGCTCCTACGGGCAGTACTTC; v_gene: TRBV6-5; abundance: many; d_gene: TRBD1; j_gene: TRBJ2-7
CDR3aa: CASSLVTGKDTQYF; CDR3nt: TGTGCCAGCAGCTTGGTTACGGGGAAAGATACGCAGTATTTT; v_gene: TRBV5-5; abundance: -; d_gene: -; j_gene: TRBJ2-3
CDR3aa: CASSDPTAYNSPLHF; CDR3nt: TGTGCCAGCAGTGACCCGACGGCCTATAATTCACCCCTCCACTTT; v_gene: TRBV6-1; abundance: many; d_gene: -; j_gene: TRBJ1-6
CDR3aa: CSVKATGFYGYTF; CDR3nt: TGCAGTGTTAAAGCCACAGGGTTCTATGGCTACACCTTC; v_gene: TRBV20-1; abundance: few; d_gene: -; j_gene: TRBJ1-2
CDR3aa: CASSFETGYGGYTF; CDR3nt: TGTGCCAGCAGTTTCGAGACAGGGTATGGTGGCTACACCTTC; v_gene: TRBV12-3/TRBV12-4; abundance: few; d_gene: TRBD1; j_gene: TRBJ1-2
CDR3aa: CATSDPTLGRSYNEQFF; CDR3nt: TGTGCCACCAGTGATCCCACTTTGGGTCGCTCCTACAATGAGCAGTTCTTC; v_gene: TRBV24-1; abundance: medium-sized; d_gene: -; j_gene: TRBJ2-1
CDR3aa: CASSFGEALYTEAFF; CDR3nt: TGTGCCAGCAGCTTTGGGGAGGCCCTTTACACTGAAGCTTTCTTT; v_gene: TRBV11-1; abundance: many; d_gene: -; j_gene: TRBJ1-1
CDR3aa: CASTSRDRGTGELFF; CDR3nt: TGTGCCAGCACCTCCCGGGACAGGGGCACCGGGGAGCTGTTTTTT; v_gene: TRBV9; abundance: many; d_gene: TRBD1; j_gene: TRBJ2-2
CDR3aa: CSSSLSGTLENTGELFF; CDR3nt: TGTTCCAGCAGCTTATCTGGGACACTGGAAAACACCGGTGAGCTGTTTTTT; v_gene: TRBV7-9; abundance: -; d_gene: -; j_gene: TRBJ2-2
CDR3aa: CASSGQKNTEAFF; CDR3nt: TGTGCCAGCTCGGGACAGAAGAACACTGAAGCTTTCTTT; v_gene: TRBV18; abundance: many; d_gene: TRBD1; j_gene: TRBJ1-1
CDR3aa: CASSPGGGRGYEQYF; CDR3nt: TGTGCCAGCAGCCCGGGGGGGGGGCGCGGGTACGAGCAGTACTTC; v_gene: TRBV11-2; abundance: many; d_gene: TRBD2; j_gene: TRBJ2-7
CDR3aa: CASSGTGGRETQYF; CDR3nt: TGTGCCAGCAGCGGGACAGGGGGCAGAGAGACCCAGTACTTC; v_gene: TRBV12-3/TRBV12-4; abundance: many; d_gene: TRBD1; j_gene: TRBJ2-5
CDR3aa: CASSQGERQGNEKLFF; CDR3nt: TGCGCAAGCAGCCAAGGGGAGCGACAGGGGAATGAAAAACTGTTTTTT; v_gene: TRBV4-1; abundance: -; d_gene: TRBD1; j_gene: TRBJ1-4
CDR3aa: CSARDEGGDYGYTF; CDR3nt: TGCAGTGCTAGAGATGAGGGAGGTGACTATGGCTACACCTTC; v_gene: TRBV20-1; abundance: many; d_gene: -; j_gene: TRBJ1-2
CDR3aa: CASSPRGLAFHEQYF; CDR3nt: TGTGCCAGCAGCCCAAGGGGCCTAGCTTTCCACGAGCAGTACTTC; v_gene: TRBV7-2; abundance: many; d_gene: -; j_gene: TRBJ2-7
CDR3aa: CASSPGTGANSPLHF; CDR3nt: TGCGCCAGCAGCCCCGGGACAGGGGCTAATTCACCCCTCCACTTT; v_gene: TRBV5-1; abundance: many; d_gene: TRBD1; j_gene: TRBJ1-6
CDR3aa: CSLGLAGSSSETQYF; CDR3nt: TGCAGTCTTGGACTAGCGGGGTCCTCGTCAGAGACCCAGTACTTC; v_gene: TRBV20-1; abundance: many; d_gene: TRBD2; j_gene: TRBJ2-5
CDR3aa: CASSLATRRTGELFF; CDR3nt: TGTGCCAGCAGCCTCGCGACTAGACGCACCGGGGAGCTGTTTTTT; v_gene: TRBV9; abundance: many; d_gene: -; j_gene: TRBJ2-2
CDR3aa: CASSPDRGSGTNEKLFF; CDR3nt: TGTGCCAGCAGCCCGGACAGGGGATCAGGCACTAATGAAAAACTGTTTTTT; v_gene: TRBV7-9; abundance: many; d_gene: TRBD1; j_gene: TRBJ1-4